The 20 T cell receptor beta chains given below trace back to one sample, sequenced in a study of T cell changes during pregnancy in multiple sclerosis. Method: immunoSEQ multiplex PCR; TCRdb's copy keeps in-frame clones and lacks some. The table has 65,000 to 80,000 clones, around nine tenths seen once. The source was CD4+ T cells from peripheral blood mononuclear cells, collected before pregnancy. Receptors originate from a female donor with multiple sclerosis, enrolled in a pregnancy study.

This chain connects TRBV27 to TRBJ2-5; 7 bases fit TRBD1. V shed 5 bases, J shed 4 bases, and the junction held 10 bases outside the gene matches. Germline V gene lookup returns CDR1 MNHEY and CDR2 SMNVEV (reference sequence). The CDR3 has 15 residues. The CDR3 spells CASSRRDRDLETQYF. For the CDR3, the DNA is TGTGCCAGCAGTCGCCGGGACAGAGACTTAGAGACCCAGTACTTC.

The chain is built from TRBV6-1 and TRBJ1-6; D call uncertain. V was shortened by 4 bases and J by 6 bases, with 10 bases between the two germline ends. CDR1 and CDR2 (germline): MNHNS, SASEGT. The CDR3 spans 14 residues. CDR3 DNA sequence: TGTGCCAGCAGTGTACCCTCTAGTAATTCACCCCTCCACTTT. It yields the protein CASSVPSSNSPLHF.

The CDR3 region has the DNA TGTGCCAGCAGCCCTGGACATGGGACTAATGAAAAACTGTTTTTT. Its protein is CASSPGHGTNEKLFF. The chain links TRBV2 to TRBJ1-4; D might be TRBD1 (5 bases). Germline values: CDR1 SNHLY, CDR2 FYNNEI. The CDR3 extends over 15 amino acids. V was clipped by 6 bases and J by 2 bases, with 13 bases between them.

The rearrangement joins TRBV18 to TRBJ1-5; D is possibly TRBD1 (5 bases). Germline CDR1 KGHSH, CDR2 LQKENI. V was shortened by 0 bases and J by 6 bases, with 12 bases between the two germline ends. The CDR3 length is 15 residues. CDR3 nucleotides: TGTGCCAGCTCACCACCGGGGGGGGAAGGTCAGCCCCAGCATTTT. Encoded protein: CASSPPGGEGQPQHF.

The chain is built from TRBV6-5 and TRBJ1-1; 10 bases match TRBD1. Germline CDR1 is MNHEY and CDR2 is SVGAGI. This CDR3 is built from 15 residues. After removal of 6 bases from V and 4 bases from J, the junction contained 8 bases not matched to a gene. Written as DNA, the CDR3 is TGTGCCAGCAGGGGGACAGGGGCCAGTAGCACTGAAGCTTTCTTT. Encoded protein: CASRGTGASSTEAFF.

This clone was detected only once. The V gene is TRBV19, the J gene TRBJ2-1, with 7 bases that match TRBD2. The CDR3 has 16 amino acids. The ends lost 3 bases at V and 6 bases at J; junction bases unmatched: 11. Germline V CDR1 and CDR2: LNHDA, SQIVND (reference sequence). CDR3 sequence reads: CASSIPLGLGVNEQFF. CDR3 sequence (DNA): TGTGCCAGTAGTATCCCTCTCGGACTAGGGGTCAATGAGCAGTTCTTC.

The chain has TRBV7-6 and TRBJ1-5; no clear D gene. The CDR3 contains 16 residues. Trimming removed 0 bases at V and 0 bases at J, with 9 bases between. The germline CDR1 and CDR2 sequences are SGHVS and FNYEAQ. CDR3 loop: CASSLAAGFSNQPQHF. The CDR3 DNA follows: TGTGCCAGCAGCTTAGCGGCGGGCTTTAGCAATCAGCCCCAGCATTTT. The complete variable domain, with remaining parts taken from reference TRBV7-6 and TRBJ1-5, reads GAGVSQSPRYKVTKRGQDVALRCDPISGHVSLYWYRQALGQGPEFLTYFNYEAQQDKSGLPNDRFSAERPEGSISTLTIQRTEQRDSAMYRCASSLAAGFSNQPQHFGDGTRLSIL.

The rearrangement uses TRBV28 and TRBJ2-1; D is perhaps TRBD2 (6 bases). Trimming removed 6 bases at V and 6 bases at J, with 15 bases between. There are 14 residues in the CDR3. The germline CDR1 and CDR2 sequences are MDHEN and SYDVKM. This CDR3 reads CASSGSGVGNEQFF. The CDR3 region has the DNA TGTGCCAGCAGCGGTTCGGGGGTAGGCAATGAGCAGTTCTTC.

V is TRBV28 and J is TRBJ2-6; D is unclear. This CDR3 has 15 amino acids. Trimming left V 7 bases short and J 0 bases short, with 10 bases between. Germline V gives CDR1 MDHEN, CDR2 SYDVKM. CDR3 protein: CASNPTISGANVLTF. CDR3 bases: TGTGCCAGCAATCCAACTATCTCTGGGGCCAACGTCCTGACTTTC.

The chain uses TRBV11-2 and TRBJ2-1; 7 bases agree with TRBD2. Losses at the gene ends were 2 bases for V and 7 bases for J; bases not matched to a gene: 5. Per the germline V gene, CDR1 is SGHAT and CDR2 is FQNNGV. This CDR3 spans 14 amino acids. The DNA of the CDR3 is TGTGCCAGCAGCTTATACCAAGCGGGGAATGAGCAGTTCTTC. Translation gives CASSLYQAGNEQFF.

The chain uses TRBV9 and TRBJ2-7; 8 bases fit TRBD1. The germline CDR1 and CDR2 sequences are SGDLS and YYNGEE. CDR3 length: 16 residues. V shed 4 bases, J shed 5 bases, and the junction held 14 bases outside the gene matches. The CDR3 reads CASSSSPQGAGNEQYF. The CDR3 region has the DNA TGTGCCAGCAGCTCGAGCCCGCAGGGGGCGGGGAACGAGCAGTACTTC.

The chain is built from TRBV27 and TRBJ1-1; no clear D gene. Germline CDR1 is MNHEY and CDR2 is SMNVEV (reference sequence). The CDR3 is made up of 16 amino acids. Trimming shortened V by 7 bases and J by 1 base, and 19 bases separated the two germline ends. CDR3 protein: CASTSSLALRNTEAFF. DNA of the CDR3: TGTGCCAGCACCTCATCGCTGGCCCTCAGGAACACTGAAGCTTTCTTT.

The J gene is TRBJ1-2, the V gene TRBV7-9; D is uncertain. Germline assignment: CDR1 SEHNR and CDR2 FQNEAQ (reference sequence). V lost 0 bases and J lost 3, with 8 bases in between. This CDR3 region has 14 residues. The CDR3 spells CASSLAGSDYGYTF. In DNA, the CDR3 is TGTGCCAGCAGCTTAGCCGGTTCGGACTATGGCTACACCTTC.

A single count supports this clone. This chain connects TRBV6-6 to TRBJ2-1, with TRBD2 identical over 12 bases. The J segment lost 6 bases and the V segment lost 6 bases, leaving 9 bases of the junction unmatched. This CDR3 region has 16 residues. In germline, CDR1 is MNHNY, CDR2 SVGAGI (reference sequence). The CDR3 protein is CASSLRLAGAINEQFF. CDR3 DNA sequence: TGTGCCAGCAGCCTAAGACTAGCGGGAGCGATCAATGAGCAGTTCTTC.

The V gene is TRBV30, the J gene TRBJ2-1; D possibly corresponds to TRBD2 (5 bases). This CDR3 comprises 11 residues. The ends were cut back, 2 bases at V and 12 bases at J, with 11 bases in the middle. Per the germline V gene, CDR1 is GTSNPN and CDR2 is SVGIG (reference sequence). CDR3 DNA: TGTGCCTGGAGTTTCCGGGGTCTGCAGTTCTTC. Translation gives CAWSFRGLQFF. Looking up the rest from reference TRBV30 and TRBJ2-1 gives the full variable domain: SQTIHQWPATLVQPVGSPLSLECTVEGTSNPNLYWYRQAAGRGLQLLFYSVGIGQISSEVPQNLSASRPQDRQFILSSKKLLLSDSGFYLCAWSFRGLQFFGPGTRLTVL.

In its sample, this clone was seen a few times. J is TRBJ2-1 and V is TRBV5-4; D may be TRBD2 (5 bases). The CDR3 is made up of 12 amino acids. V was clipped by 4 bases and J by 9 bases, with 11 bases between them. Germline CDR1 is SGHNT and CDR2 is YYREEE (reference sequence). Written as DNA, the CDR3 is TGTGCCAGCAGCATAGACGGGGTTGAGCAGTTCTTC. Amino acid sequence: CASSIDGVEQFF.

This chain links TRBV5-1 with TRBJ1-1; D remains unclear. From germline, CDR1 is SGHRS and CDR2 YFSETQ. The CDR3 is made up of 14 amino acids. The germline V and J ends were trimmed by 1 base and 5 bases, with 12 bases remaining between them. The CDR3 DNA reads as TGCGCCAGCAGCTTGAGTAGTGGTTGGACTGAAGCTTTCTTT. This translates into CASSLSSGWTEAFF.

CDR3 DNA sequence: TGTGCCAGCAGTTACTCAGGCGCGGGAGTCACCTACGAGCAGTACTTC. This translates into CASSYSGAGVTYEQYF. The chain couples TRBV6-5 to TRBJ2-7; 7 positions agree with TRBD2. Germline V lookup: CDR1 MNHEY, CDR2 SVGAGI. This CDR3 spans 16 amino acids. The ends lost 0 bases at V and 2 bases at J; junction bases unmatched: 7.

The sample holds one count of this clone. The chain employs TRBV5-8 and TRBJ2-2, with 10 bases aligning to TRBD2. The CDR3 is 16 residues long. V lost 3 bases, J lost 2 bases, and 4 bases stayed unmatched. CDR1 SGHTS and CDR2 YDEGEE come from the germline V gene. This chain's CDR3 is CASSSGTSVNTGELFF. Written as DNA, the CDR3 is TGTGCCAGCAGCTCCGGGACTAGCGTCAACACCGGGGAGCTGTTTTTT.

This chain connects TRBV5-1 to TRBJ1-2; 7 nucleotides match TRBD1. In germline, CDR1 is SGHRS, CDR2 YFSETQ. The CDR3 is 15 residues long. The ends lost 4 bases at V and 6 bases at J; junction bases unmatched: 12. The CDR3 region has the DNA TGCGCCAGCAGCCGATGGGGGGACAGTGGCGATGGCTACACCTTC. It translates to CASSRWGDSGDGYTF.